Sequencing of this TCR beta chain was carried out in a study of cytomegalovirus exposure and HLA in healthy donors. The CDR3 extends over 13 amino acids. Trimming took off 0 bases at V and 6 bases at J, with 9 bases between the two ends. From germline, CDR1 is SGHDT and CDR2 YYEEEE. Overall study results and limits: Cytomegalovirus association was listed for 170 or so TCR beta chains.

For this clone: Its antigen is unidentified.

Only in-frame clones appear in the TCRdb table, and some are missing; sequencing was by immunoSEQ multiplex PCR. The sample has hundreds of thousands of clones; roughly 88% are singletons. The sequence derives from a young woman in good health and CMV-seronegative. Input material: PBMCs. This sequence joins TRBV5-6 and TRBJ1-1, with TRBD1 as a possible D gene (5 bases). The CDR3 sequence is CASSLAGWPEAFF. The CDR3 DNA follows: TGTGCCAGCAGCTTGGCAGGGTGGCCTGAAGCTTTCTTT.